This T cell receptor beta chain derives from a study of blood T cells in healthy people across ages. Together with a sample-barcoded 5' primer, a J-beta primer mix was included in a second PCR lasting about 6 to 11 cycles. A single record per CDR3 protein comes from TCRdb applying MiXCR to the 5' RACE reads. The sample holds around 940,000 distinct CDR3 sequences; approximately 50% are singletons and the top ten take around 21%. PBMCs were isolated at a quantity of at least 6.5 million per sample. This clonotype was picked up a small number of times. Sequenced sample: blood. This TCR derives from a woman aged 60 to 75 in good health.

This CDR3 reads CASSLESLAGGARKKNEQFF. For the CDR3, the DNA is TGTGCCAGCAGCTTAGAGTCACTAGCGGGAGGTGCGAGGAAAAAGAATGAGCAGTTCTTC. The V gene is TRBV7-2, the J gene TRBJ2-1; 12 nucleotides match TRBD2. CDR1 and CDR2 (germline): SGHTA, FQGNSA. V lost 1 base and J lost 7; bases outside the gene matches: 17. The CDR3 is 20 amino acids.